One and the same sample provided the 25 T cell receptor beta chains below, sequenced in a study of T cells expressing NK-cell markers. Using the 5' RACE reads, TCRdb records one entry per CDR3 protein without DNA. The listing contains approximately 150,000 distinct CDR3 sequences. The sequenced sample was blood T cells: a sorted CD56 or NKG2C T cell subset, CD4+ or CD8+ T cells, or bulk PBMC T cells (not recorded which). Receptors were obtained from a woman between 18 and 75 years old in good health.

The V call is TRBV18, the J call TRBJ2-1; TCRdb designates TRBD2, a call that cannot be tested without DNA. The CDR3 spans 18 residues. The germline V gene has CDR1 KGHSH and CDR2 LQKENI. CDR3 in amino acids: CASSPLPGLASTYNEQFF.

V is TRBV3-1 and J is TRBJ2-7; the D gene TCRdb calls, TRBD1, cannot be checked with no DNA. CDR1 and CDR2 (germline): LGHDT, YNNKEL (reference sequence). The CDR3 runs to 13 residues. The CDR3 sequence: CASSRTGNSEQYF.

The chain couples TRBV5-1 to TRBJ2-7; TCRdb lists TRBD1, though no DNA is available to test this call. Looked up from germline, CDR1 is SGHRS and CDR2 is YFSETQ. This CDR3 comprises 14 residues. CDR3 protein: CASSAGGQNYEQYF.

The chain couples TRBV6-1 to TRBJ2-2; the D gene TCRdb calls, TRBD1, cannot be checked with no DNA. Germline V gene lookup returns CDR1 MNHNS and CDR2 SASEGT. The CDR3 has 16 residues. The CDR3 loop reads CASSPGQGGGTGELFF.

This chain joins TRBV24-1 and TRBJ2-1. Germline-derived CDR1 and CDR2 are KGHDR and SFDVKD. This CDR3 has 15 residues. CDR3 loop: CAISSEMSSYNEQFF.

The chain uses TRBV10-3 and TRBJ1-1. The CDR3 consists of 13 residues. The germline V gene has CDR1 ENHRY and CDR2 SYGVKD. The CDR3 spells CAISDTKNTEAFF.

The gene calls are TRBV7-2 and TRBJ2-3. The CDR3 spans 14 residues. The germline gives CDR1 SGHTA, CDR2 FQGNSA. The CDR3 here is CASSLSTPPDTQYF.

The rearrangement uses TRBV19 and TRBJ1-1; there is no DNA to check the TCRdb D call of TRBD1. CDR3 length: 14 residues. Germline loops: CDR1 LNHDA, CDR2 SQIVND (reference sequence). This CDR3 is CASSLQGAVTEAFF.

J is TRBJ1-3 and V is TRBV28. CDR1 is MDHEN, CDR2 SYDVKM, per germline. The CDR3 is 14 residues long. This chain's CDR3 is CASSRIVTGNTIYF.

V usage is TRBV2 and J usage is TRBJ2-3; the TCRdb call, TRBD2, lacks DNA for checking. The CDR3 sequence is 15 residues long. CDR1 SNHLY and CDR2 FYNNEI come from the germline V gene. The CDR3 reads CASTDSGSGVDTQYF. The variable domain in full, completed from reference TRBV2 and TRBJ2-3, reads EPEVTQTPSHQVTQMGQEVILRCVPISNHLYFYWYRQILGQKVEFLVSFYNNEISEKSEIFDDQFSVERPDGSNFTLKIRSTKLEDSAMYFCASTDSGSGVDTQYFGPGTRLTVL.

The chain joins TRBV5-1 to TRBJ2-1; the TRBD1 assignment by TCRdb is unverifiable without DNA. The CDR3 runs to 15 residues. The germline V gene has CDR1 SGHRS and CDR2 YFSETQ. The CDR3 spells CASSLGGAGSGEQFF.

CDR3 protein: CASSYYGLAGGRSDTQYF. The V and J genes are TRBV6-5 and TRBJ2-3; TCRdb lists TRBD2, though no DNA is available to test this call. Germline V CDR1 and CDR2: MNHEY, SVGAGI. The CDR3 consists of 18 residues.

The CDR3: CASSQVLASVYNEQFF. The chain carries TRBV4-1 and TRBJ2-1. The CDR3 contains 16 residues. Germline values: CDR1 MGHRA, CDR2 YSYEKL.

J is TRBJ2-1 and V is TRBV7-3; checking the TCRdb D call of TRBD2 is not possible without DNA. Germline values: CDR1 SGHTA, CDR2 FQGTGA. This CDR3 is built from 20 residues. The CDR3: CASSSTTSGRARSSYNEQFF.

V is TRBV10-2 and J is TRBJ2-3; TCRdb indicates TRBD1, and absent DNA this call remains unverified. Per the germline V gene, CDR1 is WSHSY and CDR2 is SAAADI. The CDR3 runs to 15 residues. This CDR3 is CASSDRTGNRDTQYF.

The rearrangement uses TRBV15 and TRBJ1-2. CDR1 LNHNV and CDR2 YYDKDF come from the germline V gene (reference sequence). There are 13 residues in the CDR3. CDR3 in amino acids: CATSRVGGLGYTF.

V usage is TRBV20-1 and J usage is TRBJ2-7; there is no DNA to check the TCRdb D call of TRBD2. This CDR3 has 15 amino acids. CDR1 DFQATT and CDR2 SNEGSKA come from the germline V gene (reference sequence). The CDR3 loop is CSAREPSGGTYEQYF.

The rearrangement links TRBV12-3 or TRBV12-4 to TRBJ1-2; the TCRdb D gene call, TRBD1, has no DNA to confirm it. This CDR3 is built from 13 residues. The CDR3 protein is CASSLGVAYGYTF.

The chain links TRBV6-1 to TRBJ1-1; TCRdb indicates TRBD1, and absent DNA this call remains unverified. Germline loops: CDR1 MNHNS, CDR2 SASEGT. The CDR3 has 13 amino acids. CDR3 residues: CASSRRQLSEAFF.

The rearrangement links TRBV5-1 to TRBJ2-2; checking the TCRdb D call of TRBD2 is not possible without DNA. The CDR3 length is 16 residues. Germline CDR1 reads SGHRS; CDR2 reads YFSETQ. The CDR3 loop reads CASSLTSGKNTGELFF.

The rearrangement links TRBV6-1 to TRBJ2-7; the TCRdb call, TRBD1, lacks DNA for checking. This CDR3 contains 17 residues. Germline V gene lookup returns CDR1 MNHNS and CDR2 SASEGT. CDR3 region: CASSGIPGQGGIYEQYF.

V and J are TRBV20-1 and TRBJ1-1; TCRdb returns TRBD1, unconfirmable since there is no DNA. The germline gives CDR1 DFQATT, CDR2 SNEGSKA (reference sequence). CDR3 length equals 15 residues. The CDR3 here is CSARAPGQAGTEAFF.

The chain uses TRBV4-1 and TRBJ2-5; the TRBD2 assignment by TCRdb is unverifiable without DNA. CDR1 MGHRA and CDR2 YSYEKL come from the germline V gene. There are 14 residues in the CDR3. The CDR3 reads CASSQDGGSKTQYF.

V is TRBV6-1 and J is TRBJ2-2; TCRdb names TRBD2, which stays unverified in the absence of DNA. The CDR3 sequence is 15 residues long. Germline V lookup: CDR1 MNHNS, CDR2 SASEGT. CDR3 residues: CASRPGLANRGELFF.

The V and J genes are TRBV7-8 and TRBJ1-2; TCRdb names TRBD1, which stays unverified in the absence of DNA. Germline V gives CDR1 SGHVS, CDR2 FQNEAQ. This CDR3 is built from 18 residues. The CDR3: CASSDYLGGDRAAYGYTF.